These T cell receptor beta chains were read from a single sample in a study of cytomegalovirus exposure and HLA in healthy donors. The assay was immunoSEQ multiplex PCR, and TCRdb's table has in-frame clones only and misses some. The data hold approximately 190,000 clones, with roughly 84% observed a single time. Sequencing used PBMCs. The receptor source for this set is a woman in her forties or fifties in good health and CMV-seropositive. Each CDR3 is given with its conserved first and last residue. The D gene is left open where the match is weak. Expanded clones are given a class, and other clones once, few, many or no size at all.

TRBJ2-2 TRBD1 TRBV6-5 once CASGRQGMGTGELFF TGTGCCAGCGGGCGACAGGGGATGGGCACCGGGGAGCTGTTTTTT
TRBJ2-2 . TRBV19 . CASTTGRGDTGELFF TGTGCCAGTACCACAGGGAGAGGTGACACCGGGGAGCTGTTTTTT
TRBJ1-5 TRBD1 TRBV30 . CAWSVRQGANQPQHF TGTGCCTGGAGTGTACGACAGGGGGCGAATCAGCCCCAGCATTTT
TRBJ2-5 TRBD2 TRBV7-2 . CASSLGLAGGTQYF TGTGCCAGCAGCTTAGGCCTAGCGGGGGGGACCCAGTACTTC
TRBJ2-6 . TRBV2 . CASSVGGTGANVLTF TGTGCCAGCAGTGTAGGGGGTACGGGGGCCAACGTCCTGACTTTC
TRBJ1-2 TRBD1 TRBV6-1 . CASSEGRPGGNAGYTF TGTGCCAGCAGTGAAGGACGGCCAGGGGGAAATGCTGGCTACACCTTC
TRBJ1-2 . TRBV2 . CASKSYGYTF TGTGCCAGCAAATCATATGGCTACACCTTC
TRBJ2-1 TRBD2 TRBV4-3 once CASSQVRGLAGTRNEQFF TGCGCCAGCAGCCAAGTTCGGGGACTAGCGGGAACCCGGAATGAGCAGTTCTTC
TRBJ1-1 . TRBV5-8 . CASSLRGTEAFF TGTGCCAGCAGCTTGAGGGGCACTGAAGCTTTCTTT
TRBJ2-2 . TRBV27 . CASSLTRTGELFF TGTGCCAGCAGCTTAACGAGAACCGGGGAGCTGTTTTTT
TRBJ1-2 TRBD1 TRBV4-3 once CASSQVGTAFGGYTF TGCGCCAGCAGCCAAGTAGGGACAGCCTTCGGCGGCTACACCTTC
TRBJ1-2 . TRBV18 . CASSHPSGTNYGYTF TGTGCCAGCTCGCACCCATCAGGGACTAACTATGGCTACACCTTC
TRBJ2-3 TRBD2 TRBV10-3 . CAITEGAGGPDTQYF TGTGCCATCACCGAGGGAGCGGGGGGGCCAGATACGCAGTATTTT
TRBJ2-1 . TRBV4-3 . CASSQDLSGQGGNEQFF TGCGCCAGCAGCCAAGATCTATCTGGGCAGGGCGGCAATGAGCAGTTCTTC
TRBJ1-2 TRBD1 TRBV28 . CASSARTGANYGYTF TGTGCCAGCAGTGCTCGGACAGGCGCTAACTATGGCTACACCTTC
TRBJ2-4 . TRBV2 . CASTESIGENIQYF TGTGCCAGCACTGAGTCCATAGGGGAAAACATTCAGTACTTC
TRBJ2-4 . TRBV5-1 . CASSNRVGKNIQYF TGCGCCAGCAGCAACAGGGTAGGCAAAAACATTCAGTACTTC
TRBJ2-3 TRBD2 TRBV29-1 . CSVPSGGVTDTQYF TGCAGCGTTCCCAGCGGGGGGGTCACAGATACGCAGTATTTT
TRBJ2-7 TRBD2 TRBV4-3 once CASSQERGSSYEQYF TGCGCCAGCAGCCAAGAGCGGGGGAGCTCCTACGAGCAGTACTTC
TRBJ1-6 . TRBV4-1 . CASSSNRGNYNSPLHF TGCGCCAGCAGCTCAAACCGGGGAAATTATAATTCACCCCTCCACTTT
TRBJ1-1 . TRBV5-6 . CASSPGLGTEAFF TGTGCCAGCAGCCCAGGGCTGGGCACTGAAGCTTTCTTT
TRBJ2-7 . TRBV7-2 . CASSLEAPYSEQYF TGTGCCAGCAGCTTAGAAGCCCCCTACAGCGAGCAGTACTTC
TRBJ2-1 TRBD2 TRBV6-5 . CASTRGTSGSDEQFF TGTGCCAGCACCCGGGGGACTAGCGGTTCGGATGAGCAGTTCTTC
TRBJ2-1 TRBD2 TRBV2 . CASRREGRSSYNEQFF TGTGCCAGCAGGAGGGAGGGTCGGTCCTCCTACAATGAGCAGTTCTTC
TRBJ2-7 TRBD2 TRBV6-6 . CASSTRGGASEQYF TGTGCCAGCAGTACCCGGGGGGGGGCGAGCGAGCAGTACTTC
TRBJ1-3 . TRBV5-5 . CASSLAGNTIYF TGTGCCAGCAGCTTGGCAGGAAACACCATATATTTT
TRBJ2-5 . TRBV12-5 . CASGTDNSRETQYF TGTGCTAGTGGTACGGACAATTCCAGGGAGACCCAGTACTTC
TRBJ1-2 TRBD1 TRBV6-5 . CASSADRGGYTF TGTGCCAGCAGTGCGGACAGGGGGGGCTACACCTTC
TRBJ2-5 TRBD2 TRBV29-1 . CSVEGSGGMSETQYF TGCAGCGTTGAGGGTAGCGGGGGGATGTCAGAGACCCAGTACTTC
TRBJ2-1 TRBD2 TRBV7-3 . CASSLNGGGIYNEQFF TGTGCCAGCAGCTTAAATGGCGGGGGGATTTACAATGAGCAGTTCTTC
TRBJ2-7 TRBD2 TRBV7-6 . CASSSPSSGGLYEQYF TGTGCCAGCAGCTCCCCATCTAGCGGGGGACTCTACGAGCAGTACTTC
TRBJ1-4 . TRBV9 . CASSVGAGRGEKLFF TGTGCCAGCAGCGTAGGAGCAGGGCGAGGTGAAAAACTGTTTTTT
TRBJ1-3 TRBD1 TRBV30 . CAWSRQGVPGNTIYF TGTGCCTGGAGTCGGCAGGGGGTACCTGGAAACACCATATATTTT
TRBJ2-7 . TRBV19 . CASSTNRVGSYEQYF TGTGCCAGTAGTACGAACAGGGTAGGGTCCTACGAGCAGTACTTC
TRBJ2-2 TRBD1 TRBV5-1 . CASSIQGADGELFF TGCGCCAGCAGCATACAGGGGGCCGACGGGGAGCTGTTTTTT
TRBJ1-2 TRBD1 TRBV28 . CASRRQGRNGYTF TGTGCCAGCAGAAGACAGGGGAGGAATGGCTACACCTTC
TRBJ2-3 TRBD1 TRBV15 . CATSDRDRPGDTQYF TGTGCCACCAGCGACCGGGACAGGCCCGGAGATACGCAGTATTTT
TRBJ1-2 . TRBV5-3 . CARSNGTIHGYTF TGTGCCAGAAGCAACGGGACTATCCATGGCTACACCTTC
TRBJ1-4 TRBD1 TRBV28 . CASSRPGQSNEKLFF TGTGCCAGCAGTAGACCGGGACAGTCAAATGAAAAACTGTTTTTT
TRBJ2-3 TRBD2 TRBV6-5 once CAIGRGGPGTDTQYF TGTGCCATAGGGCGGGGGGGCCCAGGCACAGATACGCAGTATTTT
TRBJ2-7 TRBD1 TRBV5-8 . CASSEPGQGDEQYF TGTGCCAGCTCCGAACCGGGACAGGGGGACGAGCAGTACTTC
TRBJ2-3 . TRBV7-3 . CASSWTSTDTQYF TGTGCCAGCAGCTGGACAAGCACAGATACGCAGTATTTT
TRBJ2-3 TRBD2 TRBV6-6 . CASRSRGGPTDTQYF TGTGCCAGCAGATCCCGCGGGGGACCCACAGATACGCAGTATTTT
TRBJ2-7 . TRBV6-6 . CASSYFGSSYEQYF TGTGCCAGCAGTTACTTCGGGAGCTCCTACGAGCAGTACTTC
TRBJ1-4 . TRBV7-9 . CASSLRNEKLFF TGTGCCAGCAGCCTCCGGAATGAAAAACTGTTTTTT
TRBJ2-1 TRBD2 TRBV7-8 . CASSLVGGANNEQFF TGTGCCAGCAGCTTGGTCGGGGGGGCAAACAATGAGCAGTTCTTC
TRBJ1-5 . TRBV4-2 once CASSPNLGGGHQPQHF TGTGCCAGCAGTCCAAATCTGGGAGGGGGGCATCAGCCCCAGCATTTT
TRBJ1-1 . TRBV21-1 . CASSEGGAEAFF TGTGCCAGCAGCGAGGGGGGGGCTGAAGCTTTCTTT
TRBJ1-5 . TRBV18 . CASSPGRSWPQHF TGTGCCAGCTCACCGGGCCGATCGTGGCCCCAGCATTTT
TRBJ2-7 TRBD2 TRBV5-1 . CASSLGVAGGVYEQYF TGCGCCAGCAGCCTGGGGGTAGCGGGCGGGGTCTACGAGCAGTACTTC
TRBJ2-7 . TRBV4-3 . CASSQGPTAYEQYF TGCGCCAGCAGCCAAGGTCCCACAGCCTACGAGCAGTACTTC
TRBJ2-3 TRBD2 TRBV5-1 . CASSHGLAGAVTDTQYF TGCGCCAGCAGCCATGGACTAGCGGGGGCCGTCACAGATACGCAGTATTTT
TRBJ1-3 . TRBV6-4 few CAVEAAGNTIYF TGTGCCGTCGAAGCGGCTGGAAACACCATATATTTT
TRBJ1-1 . TRBV7-9 . CASSSLGRGAMNTEAFF TGTGCCAGCAGCTCGCTTGGGAGGGGCGCCATGAACACTGAAGCTTTCTTT
TRBJ1-5 TRBD1 TRBV4-2 . CASSLTGLGSNQPQHF TGTGCCAGCAGCCTGACAGGGTTAGGAAGCAATCAGCCCCAGCATTTT
TRBJ2-2 . TRBV7-8 . CASSLVSGGGSTGELFF TGTGCCAGCAGCTTAGTTTCAGGGGGCGGGAGCACCGGGGAGCTGTTTTTT
TRBJ2-4 TRBD2 TRBV6-5 . CASTKRGKDIQYF TGTGCCAGCACCAAGCGGGGGAAGGACATTCAGTACTTC